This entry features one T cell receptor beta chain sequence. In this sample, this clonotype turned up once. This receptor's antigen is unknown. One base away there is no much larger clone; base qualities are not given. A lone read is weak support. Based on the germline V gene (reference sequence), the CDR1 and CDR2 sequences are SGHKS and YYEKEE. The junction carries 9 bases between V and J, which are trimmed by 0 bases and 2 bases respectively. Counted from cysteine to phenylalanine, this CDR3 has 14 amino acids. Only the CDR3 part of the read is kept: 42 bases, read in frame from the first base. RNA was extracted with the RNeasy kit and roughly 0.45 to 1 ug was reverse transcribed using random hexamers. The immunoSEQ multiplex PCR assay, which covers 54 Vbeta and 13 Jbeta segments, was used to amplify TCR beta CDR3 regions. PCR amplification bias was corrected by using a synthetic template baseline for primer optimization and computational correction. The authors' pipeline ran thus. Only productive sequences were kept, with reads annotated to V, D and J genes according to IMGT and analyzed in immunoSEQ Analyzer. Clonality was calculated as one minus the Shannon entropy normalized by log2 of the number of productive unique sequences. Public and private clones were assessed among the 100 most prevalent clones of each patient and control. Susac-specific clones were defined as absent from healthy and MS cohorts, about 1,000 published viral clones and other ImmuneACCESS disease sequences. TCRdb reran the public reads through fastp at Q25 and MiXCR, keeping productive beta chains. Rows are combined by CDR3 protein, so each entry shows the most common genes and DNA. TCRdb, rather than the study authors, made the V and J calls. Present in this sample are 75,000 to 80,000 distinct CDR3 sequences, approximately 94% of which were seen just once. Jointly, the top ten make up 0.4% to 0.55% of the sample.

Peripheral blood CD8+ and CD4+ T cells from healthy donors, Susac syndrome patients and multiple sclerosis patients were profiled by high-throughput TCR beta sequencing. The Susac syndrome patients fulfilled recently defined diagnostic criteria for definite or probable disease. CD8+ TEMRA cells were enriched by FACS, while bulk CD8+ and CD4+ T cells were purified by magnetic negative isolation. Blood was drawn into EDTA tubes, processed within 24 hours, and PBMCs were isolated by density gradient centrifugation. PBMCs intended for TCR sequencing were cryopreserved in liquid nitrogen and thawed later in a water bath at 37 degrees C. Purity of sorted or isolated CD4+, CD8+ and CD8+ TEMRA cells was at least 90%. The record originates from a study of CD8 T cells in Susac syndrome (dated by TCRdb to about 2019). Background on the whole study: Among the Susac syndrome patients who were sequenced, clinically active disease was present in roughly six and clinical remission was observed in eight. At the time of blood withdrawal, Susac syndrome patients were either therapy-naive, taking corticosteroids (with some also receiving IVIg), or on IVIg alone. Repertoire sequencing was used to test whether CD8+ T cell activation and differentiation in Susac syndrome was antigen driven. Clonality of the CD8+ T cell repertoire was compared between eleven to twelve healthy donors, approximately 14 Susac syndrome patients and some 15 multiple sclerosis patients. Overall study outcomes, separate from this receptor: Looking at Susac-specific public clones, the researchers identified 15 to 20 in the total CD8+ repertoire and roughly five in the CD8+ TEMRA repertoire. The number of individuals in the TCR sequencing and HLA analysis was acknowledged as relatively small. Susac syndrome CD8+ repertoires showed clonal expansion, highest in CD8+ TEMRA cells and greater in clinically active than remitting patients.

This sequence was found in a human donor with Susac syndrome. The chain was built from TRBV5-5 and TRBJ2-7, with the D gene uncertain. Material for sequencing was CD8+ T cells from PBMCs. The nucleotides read TGTGCCAGCAGCTTGGAAATGGGTCCCTACGAGCAGTACTTC. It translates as CASSLEMGPYEQYF.